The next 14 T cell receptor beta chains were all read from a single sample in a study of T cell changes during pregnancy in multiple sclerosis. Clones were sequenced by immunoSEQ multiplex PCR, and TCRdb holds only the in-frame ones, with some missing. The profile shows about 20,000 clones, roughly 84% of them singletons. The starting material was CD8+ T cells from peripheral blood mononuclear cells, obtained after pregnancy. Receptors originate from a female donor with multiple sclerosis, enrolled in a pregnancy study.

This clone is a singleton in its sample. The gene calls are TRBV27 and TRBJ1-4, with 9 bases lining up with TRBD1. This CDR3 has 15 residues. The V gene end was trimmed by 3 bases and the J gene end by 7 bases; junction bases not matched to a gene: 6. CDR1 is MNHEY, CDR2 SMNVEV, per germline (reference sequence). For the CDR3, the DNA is TGTGCCAGCAGTTTTCACAGGGGGCTTGGTGAAAAACTGTTTTTT. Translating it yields CASSFHRGLGEKLFF.

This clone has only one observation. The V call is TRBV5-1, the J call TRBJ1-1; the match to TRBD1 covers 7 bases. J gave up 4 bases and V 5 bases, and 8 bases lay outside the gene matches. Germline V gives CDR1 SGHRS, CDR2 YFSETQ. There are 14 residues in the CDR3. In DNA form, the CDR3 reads TGCGCCAGCAGAACAGGGGAACTCTCCACTGAAGCTTTCTTT. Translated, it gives CASRTGELSTEAFF.

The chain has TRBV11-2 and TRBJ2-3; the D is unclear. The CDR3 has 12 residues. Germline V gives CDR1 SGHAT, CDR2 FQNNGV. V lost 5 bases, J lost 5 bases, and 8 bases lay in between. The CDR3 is CASSPYGDTQYF. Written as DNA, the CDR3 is TGTGCCAGCAGCCCTTACGGAGATACGCAGTATTTT. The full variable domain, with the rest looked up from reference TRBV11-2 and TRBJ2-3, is EAGVAQSPRYKIIEKRQSVAFWCNPISGHATLYWYQQILGQGPKLLIQFQNNGVVDDSQLPKDRFSAERLKGVDSTLKIQPAKLEDSAVYLCASSPYGDTQYFGPGTRLTVL.

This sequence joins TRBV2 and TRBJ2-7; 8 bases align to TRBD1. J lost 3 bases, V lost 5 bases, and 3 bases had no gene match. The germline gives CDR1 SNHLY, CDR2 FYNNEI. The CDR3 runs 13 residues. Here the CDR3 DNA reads TGTGCCAGCAGTAAAGGGACAGGCTACGAGCAGTACTTC. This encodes CASSKGTGYEQYF.

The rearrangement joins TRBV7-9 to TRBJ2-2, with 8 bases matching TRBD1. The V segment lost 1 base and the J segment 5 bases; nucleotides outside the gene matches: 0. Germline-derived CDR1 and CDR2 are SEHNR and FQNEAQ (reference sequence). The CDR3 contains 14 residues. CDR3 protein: CASSLGQGTGELFF. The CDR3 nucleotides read TGTGCCAGCAGCTTAGGACAGGGGACCGGGGAGCTGTTTTTT. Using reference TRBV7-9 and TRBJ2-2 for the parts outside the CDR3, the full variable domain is DTGVSQNPRHKITKRGQNVTFRCDPISEHNRLYWYRQTLGQGPEFLTYFQNEAQLEKSRLLSDRFSAERPKGSFSTLEIQRTEQGDSAMYLCASSLGQGTGELFFGEGSRLTVL.

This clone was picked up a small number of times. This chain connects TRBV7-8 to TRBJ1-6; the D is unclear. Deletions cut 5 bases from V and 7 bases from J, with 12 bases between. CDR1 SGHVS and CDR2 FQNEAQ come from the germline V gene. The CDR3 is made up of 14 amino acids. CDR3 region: CASSVGIGNSPLHF. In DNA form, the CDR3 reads TGTGCCAGCAGCGTCGGGATTGGCAATTCACCCCTCCACTTT.

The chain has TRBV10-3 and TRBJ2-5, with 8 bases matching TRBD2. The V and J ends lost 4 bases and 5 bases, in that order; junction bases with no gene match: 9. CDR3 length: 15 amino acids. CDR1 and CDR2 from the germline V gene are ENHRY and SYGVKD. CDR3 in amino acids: CAISAGREDGETQYF. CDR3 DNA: TGTGCCATCAGTGCCGGGAGGGAAGATGGGGAGACCCAGTACTTC.

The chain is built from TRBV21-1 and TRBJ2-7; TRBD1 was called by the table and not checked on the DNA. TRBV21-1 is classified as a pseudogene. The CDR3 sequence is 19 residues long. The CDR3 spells CASSKARPGTGVGSYEQYF. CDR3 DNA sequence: TGTGCCAGCAGCAAAGCGAGGCCAGGGACAGGAGTTGGCTCCTACGAGCAGTACTTC.

CDR3 DNA sequence: TGTGCCAGCAGTTTATCCCCTCAGAACGAGCAGTACTTC. Amino acids: CASSLSPQNEQYF. The V and J genes are TRBV27 and TRBJ2-7; no clear D gene. Trimming cost V 0 bases and J 5 bases, with 8 bases left between them. CDR3 length: 13 amino acids. Germline lookup yields CDR1 MNHEY and CDR2 SMNVEV (reference sequence).

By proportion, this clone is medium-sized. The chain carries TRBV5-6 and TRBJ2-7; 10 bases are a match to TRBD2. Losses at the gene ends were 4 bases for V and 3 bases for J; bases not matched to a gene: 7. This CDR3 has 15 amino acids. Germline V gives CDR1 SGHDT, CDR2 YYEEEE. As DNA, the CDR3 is TGTGCCAGCAGCGGTTGGGCTAGCGGGAGCTACGAGCAGTACTTC. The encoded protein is CASSGWASGSYEQYF.

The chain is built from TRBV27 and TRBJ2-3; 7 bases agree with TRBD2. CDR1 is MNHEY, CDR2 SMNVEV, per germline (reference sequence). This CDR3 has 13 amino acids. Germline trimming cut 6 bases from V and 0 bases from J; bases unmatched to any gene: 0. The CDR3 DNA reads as TGTGCCAGCAGACTAGCGAGCACAGATACGCAGTATTTT. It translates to CASRLASTDTQYF.

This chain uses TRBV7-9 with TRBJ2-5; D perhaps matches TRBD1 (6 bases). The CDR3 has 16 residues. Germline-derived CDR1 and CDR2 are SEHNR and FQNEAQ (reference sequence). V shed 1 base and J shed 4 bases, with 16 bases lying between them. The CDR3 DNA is TGTGCCAGCAGCTTAGGACGGGCAGGGGTTTCAGAGACCCAGTACTTC. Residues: CASSLGRAGVSETQYF.

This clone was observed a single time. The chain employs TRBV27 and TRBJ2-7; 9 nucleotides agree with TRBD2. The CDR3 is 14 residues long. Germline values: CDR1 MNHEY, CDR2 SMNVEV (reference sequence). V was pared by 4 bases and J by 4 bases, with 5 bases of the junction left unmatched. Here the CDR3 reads CASSYTSGFYEQYF. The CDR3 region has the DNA TGTGCCAGCAGTTATACTAGCGGGTTTTACGAGCAGTACTTC.

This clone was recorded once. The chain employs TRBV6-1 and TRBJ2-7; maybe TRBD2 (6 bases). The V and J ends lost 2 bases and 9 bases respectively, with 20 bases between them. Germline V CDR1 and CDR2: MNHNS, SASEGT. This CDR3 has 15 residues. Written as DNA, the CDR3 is TGTGCCAGCAGTGAATATCGCCTAGCGCCCACAGGGCAGTACTTC. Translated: CASSEYRLAPTGQYF.